This TCR beta chain came from a study of OX40 agonist ivuxolimab in advanced cancers. The V gene's germline CDR1 is MNHNS and CDR2 SASEGT. The J segment lost 6 bases and the V segment lost 3 bases, leaving 1 base of the junction unmatched. The length of the CDR3 is 12 residues. This clone was seen only a few times. Generated by immunoSEQ multiplex PCR, the TCRdb table keeps only in-frame clones and is missing some. The profile covers about 80,000 clones, with roughly 90% appearing a single time and roughly 9% taken by the ten largest. The TCR originated in an adult with an advanced solid tumor such as melanoma, head and neck, liver or kidney cancer. Sequenced material: CD4+ or CD8+ T cells sorted from blood, taken in a trial of the OX40 agonist ivuxolimab. The rearrangement joins TRBV6-1 to TRBJ1-2; 7 positions match TRBD1. CDR3 nucleotide sequence: TGTGCCAGCAGTGACAGGGGGAATGGCTACACCTTC. Protein sequence: CASSDRGNGYTF.